Shown below are 20 T cell receptor beta chains from a single sample sequenced in a study of blood T cell repertoires in COVID-19. Profiling relied on immunoSEQ multiplex PCR, and the TCRdb table lists in-frame clones only, not all of them. The sample contains some 330,000 clones, roughly 90% of which appear only once. Sequencing was performed on peripheral blood. These receptors came from a woman aged 25 to 39 with COVID-19, enrolled during active disease.

The gene calls are TRBV7-2 and TRBJ2-3; 7 bases line up with TRBD2. The germline V gene encodes CDR1 SGHTA and CDR2 FQGNSA. This CDR3 spans 14 amino acids. After removal of 0 bases from V and 3 bases from J, the junction contained 0 bases not matched to a gene. The CDR3 reads CASSLAGGTDTQYF. The CDR3 nucleotides are TGTGCCAGCAGCTTAGCGGGGGGGACAGATACGCAGTATTTT.

This clone was seen just once. One junction end disagrees with the germline gene, perhaps due to a read error. The rearrangement links TRBV6-6 to TRBJ2-1; possible D gene TRBD1, 6 bases. CDR1 is MNHNY and CDR2 is SVGAGI in the germline V gene (reference sequence). CDR3 length: 14 residues. CDR3 in amino acids: CASSYLHGGYEQFF. CDR3 bases: TGTGCCAGCAGCTACTTGCATGGGGGCTATGAGCAGTTCTTC.

The DNA for the CDR3 is TGTGCCAGCAGCTTATTTGGGGGAGGAACTGAAGCTTTCTTT. Translation gives CASSLFGGGTEAFF. The chain combines TRBV7-3 with TRBJ1-1; D perhaps matches TRBD1 (5 bases). The germline V gene encodes CDR1 SGHTA and CDR2 FQGTGA. The CDR3 loop spans 14 amino acids. With 2 bases removed from V and 5 bases from J, the gap between germline ends came to 12 bases.

The J gene is TRBJ2-7, the V gene TRBV6-5; TRBD2 is a possible D gene (5 bases). The germline CDR1 and CDR2 sequences are MNHEY and SVGAGI. The V end lost 2 bases, the J end lost 7 bases, and 12 bases lay between the germline ends. The CDR3 has 13 residues. CDR3 bases: TGTGCCAGCAGTTACGGGCTAGCTTCAGAGCAGTACTTC. This codes for CASSYGLASEQYF.

This rearrangement joins TRBV5-4 to TRBJ1-4, with D possibly matching TRBD1 (6 bases). Germline CDR1 reads SGHNT; CDR2 reads YYREEE (reference sequence). Trimming removed 5 bases from V and 7 bases from J, with 15 bases in between. The CDR3 has 14 residues. CDR3 sequence: CASSPGGRGEKLFF. CDR3 coding DNA: TGTGCCAGCAGTCCCGGGGGGCGCGGTGAAAAACTGTTTTTT.

The rearrangement links TRBV2 to TRBJ2-5; no clear D. V lost 4 bases, J lost 0 bases, and 6 bases lay in between. Germline CDR1 reads SNHLY; CDR2 reads FYNNEI. This CDR3 is 13 amino acids long. CDR3 region: CASSVPNQETQYF. The CDR3, as DNA: TGTGCCAGCAGTGTGCCTAACCAAGAGACCCAGTACTTC.

This clone has more than one count but fewer than ten. CDR3 loop: CASSTGTGNYGYTF. Here the CDR3 DNA reads TGTGCCAGTAGTACCGGGACAGGGAACTATGGCTACACCTTC. This chain uses TRBV19 with TRBJ1-2, with 9 bases matching TRBD1. The V gene end was trimmed by 4 bases and the J gene end by 2 bases; junction bases not matched to a gene: 2. Germline assignment: CDR1 LNHDA and CDR2 SQIVND (reference sequence). The CDR3 has 14 amino acids.

The chain has TRBV5-1 and TRBJ2-3; 7 positions match TRBD1. The CDR3 has 16 amino acids. The V gene end was trimmed by 0 bases and the J gene end by 0 bases; junction bases not matched to a gene: 4. CDR1 is SGHRS and CDR2 is YFSETQ in the germline V gene. CDR3 nucleotide sequence: TGCGCCAGCAGCTTGGGGGGGACAGTAAGCACAGATACGCAGTATTTT. Translated, it gives CASSLGGTVSTDTQYF.

The rearrangement uses TRBV9 and TRBJ2-1; 7 bases are a match to TRBD1. The V segment lost 0 bases and the J segment 2 bases; nucleotides outside the gene matches: 5. Looked up from germline, CDR1 is SGDLS and CDR2 is YYNGEE. The CDR3 is made up of 16 amino acids. CDR3 nucleotide sequence: TGTGCCAGCAGCGTAGCAGGGGGACACCCCTACAATGAGCAGTTCTTC. As protein: CASSVAGGHPYNEQFF.

The chain employs TRBV6-5 and TRBJ2-6; a possible D gene is TRBD1 (6 bases). Germline-derived CDR1 and CDR2 are MNHEY and SVGAGI. The CDR3 covers 16 residues. Between the trimmed V and J ends, which lost 0 bases and 0 bases, there was a span of 6 bases. In DNA form, the CDR3 reads TGTGCCAGCAGTTACTCGGACAGCTCTGGGGCCAACGTCCTGACTTTC. It codes for CASSYSDSSGANVLTF.

This clone came up a few times. V is TRBV10-2 and J is TRBJ1-1, with D possibly being TRBD1 (5 bases). CDR1 is WSHSY and CDR2 is SAAADI in the germline V gene. V was shortened by 6 bases and J by 4 bases, with 15 bases between the two germline ends. This CDR3 is built from 14 residues. The CDR3 loop is CASRDPWGGTEAFF. CDR3 DNA: TGCGCCAGCAGAGATCCATGGGGGGGCACTGAAGCTTTCTTT.

The chain joins TRBV7-2 to TRBJ1-5, with D tentatively TRBD1 (5 bases). From germline, CDR1 is SGHTA and CDR2 FQGNSA. Trimming stripped 6 bases from V and 3 bases from J, with 9 bases between. This CDR3 region has 13 residues. The CDR3 sequence: CASSRQFNQPQHF. As DNA, the CDR3 is TGTGCCAGCAGTCGACAGTTCAATCAGCCCCAGCATTTT.

The CDR3 DNA reads as TGCGCCAGCAAGGACAGACCTGCACTTCTCGTTGGCTACACCTTC. Protein product: CASKDRPALLVGYTF. The chain joins TRBV5-1 to TRBJ1-2; possibly TRBD1 for D (6 bases). Deletions cut 6 bases from V and 7 bases from J, with 22 bases between. This CDR3 is built from 15 residues. Germline V CDR1 and CDR2: SGHRS, YFSETQ.

CDR3 sequence: CASSPRGQGAPGNTIYF. In nucleotides, the CDR3 is TGTGCCAGTAGCCCAAGGGGACAGGGGGCGCCTGGAAACACCATATATTTT. The chain recombines TRBV19 with TRBJ1-3; 12 bases map to TRBD1. The J segment lost 2 bases and the V segment lost 6 bases, leaving 8 bases of the junction unmatched. In germline, CDR1 is LNHDA, CDR2 SQIVND (reference sequence). The CDR3 has 17 amino acids.

The chain uses TRBV7-8 and TRBJ1-4, with a weak D call TRBD1 (5 bases). V lost 2 bases, J lost 8 bases, and 12 bases lay in between. The CDR3 consists of 14 residues. Germline V gene data show CDR1 as SGHVS and CDR2 as FQNEAQ. CDR3 nucleotides: TGTGCCAGCAGCTTATACAGGAGTGGGGAAAAACTGTTTTTT. It encodes CASSLYRSGEKLFF.

V gene TRBV6-5 combines with J gene TRBJ2-7, with 8 bases that match TRBD2. V lost 5 bases to trimming and J lost 6 bases; unmatched junction nucleotides: 12. CDR1 MNHEY and CDR2 SVGAGI come from the germline V gene. This CDR3 spans 15 amino acids. CDR3 nucleotide sequence: TGTGCCAGCAGTCGCGGGGGGAGGTCGGCGGTCGAGCAGTACTTC. Amino acid sequence: CASSRGGRSAVEQYF.

The chain joins TRBV7-9 to TRBJ2-6; unclear D gene. V lost 2 bases, J lost 1 base, and 6 bases lay in between. CDR3 length equals 15 residues. Germline loops: CDR1 SEHNR, CDR2 FQNEAQ (reference sequence). The CDR3 sequence is CASSLQASGANVLTF. The CDR3 DNA is TGTGCCAGCAGCTTACAGGCTTCTGGGGCCAACGTCCTGACTTTC.

The chain carries TRBV7-8 and TRBJ2-1, with a tentative D call TRBD1 (5 bases). Trimming shortened V by 6 bases and J by 1 base, and 13 bases separated the two germline ends. This CDR3 region has 15 residues. The germline V gene encodes CDR1 SGHVS and CDR2 FQNEAQ. CDR3 sequence reads: CASSLGRGSYNEQFF. DNA of the CDR3: TGTGCCAGCAGTTTGGGAAGGGGTTCCTACAATGAGCAGTTCTTC.

The chain carries TRBV14 and TRBJ1-2; 7 bases fit TRBD1. In germline, CDR1 is SGHDN, CDR2 FVKESK. Trimming cost V 4 bases and J 7 bases; bases outside gene matches: 9. The CDR3 runs 14 residues. Here the CDR3 DNA reads TGTGCCAGCAGCCCCGTGACAGGGTATGGTGGCTACACCTTC. It encodes CASSPVTGYGGYTF.

The chain combines TRBV6-1 with TRBJ2-3, with 11 bases that match TRBD1. The V and J ends lost 2 bases and 6 bases, in that order; junction bases with no gene match: 10. The CDR3 totals 17 residues. CDR1 MNHNS and CDR2 SASEGT come from the germline V gene. The DNA for the CDR3 is TGTGCCAGCAGTGAATTACTCGGGACAGGGGGGATGGATACGCAGTATTTT. Translated: CASSELLGTGGMDTQYF.